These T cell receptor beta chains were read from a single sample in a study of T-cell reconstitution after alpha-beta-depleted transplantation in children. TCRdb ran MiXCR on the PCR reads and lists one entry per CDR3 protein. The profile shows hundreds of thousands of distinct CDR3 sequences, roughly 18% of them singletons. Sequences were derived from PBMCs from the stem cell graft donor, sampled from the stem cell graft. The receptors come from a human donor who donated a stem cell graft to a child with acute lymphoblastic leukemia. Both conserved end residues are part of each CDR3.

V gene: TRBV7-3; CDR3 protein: CASSLPGTGVLNEQFF
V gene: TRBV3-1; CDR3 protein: CASSPLAGAYEQYF
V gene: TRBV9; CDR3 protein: CASSVSPTGGYEQYF
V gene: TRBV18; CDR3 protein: CASSHGVNPPQHF
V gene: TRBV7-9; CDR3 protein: CASSLEGGMAYEQYF
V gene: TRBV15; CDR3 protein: CATTLDGSDEQYF
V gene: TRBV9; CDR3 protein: CASSVAGESYEQYF
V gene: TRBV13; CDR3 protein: CASSFRTGALNQPQHF
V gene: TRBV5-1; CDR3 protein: CASSLRAGWAQFF
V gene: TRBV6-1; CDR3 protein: CASMTYRGGQGMGEQFF
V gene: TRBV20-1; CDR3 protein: CSARDDGQDSRWTGELFF